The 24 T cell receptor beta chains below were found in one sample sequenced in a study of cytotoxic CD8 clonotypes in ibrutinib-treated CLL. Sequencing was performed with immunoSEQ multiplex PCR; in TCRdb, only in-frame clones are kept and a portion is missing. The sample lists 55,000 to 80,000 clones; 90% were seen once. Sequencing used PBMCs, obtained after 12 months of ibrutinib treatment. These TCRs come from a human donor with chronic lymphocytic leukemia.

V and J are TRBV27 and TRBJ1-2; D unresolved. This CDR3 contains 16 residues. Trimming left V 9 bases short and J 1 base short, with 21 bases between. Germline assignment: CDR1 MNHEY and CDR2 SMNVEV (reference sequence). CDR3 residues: CARLRTFRIDNYGYTF. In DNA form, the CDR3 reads TGTGCCAGGCTTCGCACTTTTCGGATCGATAACTATGGCTACACCTTC.

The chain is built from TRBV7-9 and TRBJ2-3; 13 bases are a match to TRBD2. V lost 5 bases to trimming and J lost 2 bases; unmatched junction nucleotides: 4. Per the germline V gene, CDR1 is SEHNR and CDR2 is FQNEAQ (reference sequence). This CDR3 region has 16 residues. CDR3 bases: TGTGCCAGCAGCCTGGGGACTAGCGGGAACACAGATACGCAGTATTTT. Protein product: CASSLGTSGNTDTQYF.

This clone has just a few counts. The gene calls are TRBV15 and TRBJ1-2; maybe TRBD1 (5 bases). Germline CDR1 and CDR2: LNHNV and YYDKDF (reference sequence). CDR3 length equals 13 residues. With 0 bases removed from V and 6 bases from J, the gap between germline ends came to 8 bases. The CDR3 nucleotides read TGTGCCACCAGCAGAGAAGAAGGGGATGGCTACACCTTC. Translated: CATSREEGDGYTF.

The CDR3 protein is CASSGTGRSAKNIQYF. In nucleotides, the CDR3 is TGTGCCAGTAGTGGGACAGGGAGATCAGCCAAAAACATTCAGTACTTC. The chain has TRBV19 and TRBJ2-4; 9 nucleotides line up with TRBD1. CDR3 length: 16 amino acids. Germline loops: CDR1 LNHDA, CDR2 SQIVND (reference sequence). V trimming: 5 bases; J trimming: 0 bases; junction bases outside the gene matches: 5.

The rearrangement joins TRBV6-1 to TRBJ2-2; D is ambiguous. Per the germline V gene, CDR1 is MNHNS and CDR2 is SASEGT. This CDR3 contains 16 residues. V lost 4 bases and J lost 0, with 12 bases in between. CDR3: CASSGQGNTNTGELFF. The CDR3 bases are TGTGCCAGCAGTGGACAAGGGAACACGAACACCGGGGAGCTGTTTTTT.

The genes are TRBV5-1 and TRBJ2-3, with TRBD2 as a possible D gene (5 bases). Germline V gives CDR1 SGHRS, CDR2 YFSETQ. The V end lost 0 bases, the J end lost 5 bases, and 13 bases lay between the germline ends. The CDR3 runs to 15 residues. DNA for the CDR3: TGCGCCAGCAGCTTGGGTGCCGGGGATGGAGATACGCAGTATTTT. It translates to CASSLGAGDGDTQYF. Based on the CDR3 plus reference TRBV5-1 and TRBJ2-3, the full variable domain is KAGVTQTPRYLIKTRGQQVTLSCSPISGHRSVSWYQQTPGQGLQFLFEYFSETQRNKGNFPGRFSGRQFSNSRSEMNVSTLELGDSALYLCASSLGAGDGDTQYFGPGTRLTVL.

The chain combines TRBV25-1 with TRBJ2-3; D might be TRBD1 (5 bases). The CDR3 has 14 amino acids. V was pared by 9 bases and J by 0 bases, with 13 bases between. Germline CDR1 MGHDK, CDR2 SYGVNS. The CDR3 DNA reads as TGTGCCAGTGGGGCGCTGCTCAGCACAGATACGCAGTATTTT. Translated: CASGALLSTDTQYF.

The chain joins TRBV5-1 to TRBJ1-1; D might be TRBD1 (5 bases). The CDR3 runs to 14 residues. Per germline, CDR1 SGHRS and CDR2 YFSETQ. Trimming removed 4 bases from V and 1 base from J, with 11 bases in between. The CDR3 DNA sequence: TGCGCCAGCAGCCTGGACACCTGGAACACTGAAGCTTTCTTT. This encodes CASSLDTWNTEAFF.

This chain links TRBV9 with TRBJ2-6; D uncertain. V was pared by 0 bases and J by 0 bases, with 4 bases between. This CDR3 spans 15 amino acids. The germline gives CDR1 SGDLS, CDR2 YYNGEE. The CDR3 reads CASSVDISGANVLTF. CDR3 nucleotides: TGTGCCAGCAGCGTAGATATCTCTGGGGCCAACGTCCTGACTTTC.

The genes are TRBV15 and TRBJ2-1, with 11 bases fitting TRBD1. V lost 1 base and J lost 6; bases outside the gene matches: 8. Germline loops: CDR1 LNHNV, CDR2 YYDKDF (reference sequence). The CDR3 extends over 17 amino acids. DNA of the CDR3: TGTGCCACCAGCAGAGGACGCCGGGACAGGGGGTTCAATGAGCAGTTCTTC. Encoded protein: CATSRGRRDRGFNEQFF. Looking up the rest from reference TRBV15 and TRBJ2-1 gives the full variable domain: DAMVIQNPRYQVTQFGKPVTLSCSQTLNHNVMYWYQQKSSQAPKLLFHYYDKDFNNEADTPDNFQSRRPNTSFCFLDIRSPGLGDTAMYLCATSRGRRDRGFNEQFFGPGTRLTVL.

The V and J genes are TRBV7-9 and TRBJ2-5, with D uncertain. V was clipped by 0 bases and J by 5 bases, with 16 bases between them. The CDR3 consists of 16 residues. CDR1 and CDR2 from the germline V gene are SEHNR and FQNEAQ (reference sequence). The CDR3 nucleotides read TGTGCCAGCAGCTTAGCGTCGGTAAGGGCCGTGGAGACCCAGTACTTC. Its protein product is CASSLASVRAVETQYF.

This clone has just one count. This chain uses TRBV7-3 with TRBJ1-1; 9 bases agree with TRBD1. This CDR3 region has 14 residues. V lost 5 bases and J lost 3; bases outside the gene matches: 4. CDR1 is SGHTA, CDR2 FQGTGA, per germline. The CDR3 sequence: CASSTGTGYTEAFF. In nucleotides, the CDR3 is TGTGCCAGCAGCACCGGGACAGGGTACACTGAAGCTTTCTTT.

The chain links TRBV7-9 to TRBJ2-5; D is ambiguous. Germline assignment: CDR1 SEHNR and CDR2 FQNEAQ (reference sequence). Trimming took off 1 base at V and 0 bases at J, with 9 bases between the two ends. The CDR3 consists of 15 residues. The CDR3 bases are TGTGCCAGCAGCTTAGGACGTAACTACCAAGAGACCCAGTACTTC. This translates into CASSLGRNYQETQYF.

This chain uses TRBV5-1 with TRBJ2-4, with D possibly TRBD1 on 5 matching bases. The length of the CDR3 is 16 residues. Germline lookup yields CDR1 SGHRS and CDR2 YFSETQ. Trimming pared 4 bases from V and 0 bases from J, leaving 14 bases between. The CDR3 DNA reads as TGCGCCAGCAGCCTACGAGAGCAGGGAGCCAAAAACATTCAGTACTTC. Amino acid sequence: CASSLREQGAKNIQYF.

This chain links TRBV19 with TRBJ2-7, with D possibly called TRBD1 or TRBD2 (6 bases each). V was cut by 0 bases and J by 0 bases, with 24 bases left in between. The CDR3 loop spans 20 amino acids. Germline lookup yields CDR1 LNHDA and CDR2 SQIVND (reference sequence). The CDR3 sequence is CASSIDPWRAGQLHSYEQYF. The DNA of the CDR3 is TGTGCCAGTAGTATAGATCCGTGGAGGGCTGGACAGCTCCACTCCTACGAGCAGTACTTC.

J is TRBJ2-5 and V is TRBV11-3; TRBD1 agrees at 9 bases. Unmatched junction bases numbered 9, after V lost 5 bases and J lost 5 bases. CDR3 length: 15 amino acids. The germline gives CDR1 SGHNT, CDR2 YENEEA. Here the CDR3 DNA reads TGTGCCAGCAGCAACCGACAGGGGGAATTTGAGACCCAGTACTTC. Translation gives CASSNRQGEFETQYF. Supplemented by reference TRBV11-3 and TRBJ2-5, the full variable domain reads EAGVVQSPRYKIIEKKQPVAFWCNPISGHNTLYWYLQNLGQGPELLIRYENEEAVDDSQLPKDRFSAERLKGVDSTLKIQPAELGDSAVYLCASSNRQGEFETQYFGPGTRLLVL.

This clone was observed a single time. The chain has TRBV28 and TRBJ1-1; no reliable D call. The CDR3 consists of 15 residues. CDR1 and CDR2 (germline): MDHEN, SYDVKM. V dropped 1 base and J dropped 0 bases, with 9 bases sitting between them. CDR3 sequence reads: CASSLYQTVNTEAFF. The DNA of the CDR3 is TGTGCCAGCAGTTTATACCAGACCGTGAACACTGAAGCTTTCTTT. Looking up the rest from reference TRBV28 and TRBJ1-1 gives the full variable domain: DVKVTQSSRYLVKRTGEKVFLECVQDMDHENMFWYRQDPGLGLRLIYFSYDVKMKEKGDIPEGYSVSREKKERFSLILESASTNQTSMYLCASSLYQTVNTEAFFGQGTRLTVV.

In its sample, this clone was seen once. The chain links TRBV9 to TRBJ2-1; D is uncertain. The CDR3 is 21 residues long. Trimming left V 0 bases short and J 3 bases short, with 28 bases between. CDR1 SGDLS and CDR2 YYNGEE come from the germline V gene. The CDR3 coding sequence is TGTGCCAGCAGCGTAGAAGGAAAATATACTCTCGGCGGCGGAAACTACAATGAGCAGTTCTTC. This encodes CASSVEGKYTLGGGNYNEQFF.

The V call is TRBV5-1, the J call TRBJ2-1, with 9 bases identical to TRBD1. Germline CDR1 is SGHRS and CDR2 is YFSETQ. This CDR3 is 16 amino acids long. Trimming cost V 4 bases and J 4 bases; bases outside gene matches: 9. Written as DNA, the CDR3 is TGCGCCAGCAGCAGAAACGCCGGGACAGGGTACAATGAGCAGTTCTTC. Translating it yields CASSRNAGTGYNEQFF.

Here the CDR3 DNA reads TGTGCCAGCAGCCCCCGATACTACCGGGACAGGGTCCATGGCTACACCTTC. Translated, it gives CASSPRYYRDRVHGYTF. V and J are TRBV7-2 and TRBJ1-2; 9 nucleotides agree with TRBD1. The CDR3 contains 17 residues. Germline trimming cut 5 bases from V and 6 bases from J; bases unmatched to any gene: 16. Germline CDR1 is SGHTA and CDR2 is FQGNSA.

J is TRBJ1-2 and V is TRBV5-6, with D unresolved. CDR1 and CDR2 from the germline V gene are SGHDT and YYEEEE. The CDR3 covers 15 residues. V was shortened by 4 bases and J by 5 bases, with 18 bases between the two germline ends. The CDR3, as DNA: TGTGCCAGCAGCCCCTTAGGTGGGGAAGGGTATGGCTACACCTTC. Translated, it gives CASSPLGGEGYGYTF. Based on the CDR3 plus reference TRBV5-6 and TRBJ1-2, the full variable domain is DAGVTQSPTHLIKTRGQQVTLRCSPKSGHDTVSWYQQALGQGPQFIFQYYEEEERQRGNFPDRFSGHQFPNYSSELNVNALLLGDSALYLCASSPLGGEGYGYTFGSGTRLTVV.

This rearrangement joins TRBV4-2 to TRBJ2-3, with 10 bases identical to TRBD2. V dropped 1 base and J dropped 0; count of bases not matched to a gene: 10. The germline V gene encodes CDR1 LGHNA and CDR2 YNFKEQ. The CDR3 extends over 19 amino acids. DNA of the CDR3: TGTGCCAGCAGCCAAGTGGCCAGCGGGAGGGCCAGCAGCACAGATACGCAGTATTTT. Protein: CASSQVASGRASSTDTQYF.

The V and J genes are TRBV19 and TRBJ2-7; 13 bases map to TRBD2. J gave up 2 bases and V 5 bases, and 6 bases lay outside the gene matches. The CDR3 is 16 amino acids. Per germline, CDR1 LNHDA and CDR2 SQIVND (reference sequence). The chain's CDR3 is CASSPGLAGTPYEQYF. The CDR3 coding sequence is TGTGCCAGTAGTCCGGGACTAGCGGGAACTCCCTACGAGCAGTACTTC. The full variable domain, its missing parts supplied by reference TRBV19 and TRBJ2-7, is DGGITQSPKYLFRKEGQNVTLSCEQNLNHDAMYWYRQDPGQGLRLIYYSQIVNDFQKGDIAEGYSVSREKKESFPLTVTSAQKNPTAFYLCASSPGLAGTPYEQYFGPGTRLTVT.

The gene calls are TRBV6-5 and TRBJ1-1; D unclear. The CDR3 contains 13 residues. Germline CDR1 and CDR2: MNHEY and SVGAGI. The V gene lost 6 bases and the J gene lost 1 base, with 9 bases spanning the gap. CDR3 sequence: CASRREGNTEAFF. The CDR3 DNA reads TGTGCCAGCAGGCGGGAGGGGAACACTGAAGCTTTCTTT.